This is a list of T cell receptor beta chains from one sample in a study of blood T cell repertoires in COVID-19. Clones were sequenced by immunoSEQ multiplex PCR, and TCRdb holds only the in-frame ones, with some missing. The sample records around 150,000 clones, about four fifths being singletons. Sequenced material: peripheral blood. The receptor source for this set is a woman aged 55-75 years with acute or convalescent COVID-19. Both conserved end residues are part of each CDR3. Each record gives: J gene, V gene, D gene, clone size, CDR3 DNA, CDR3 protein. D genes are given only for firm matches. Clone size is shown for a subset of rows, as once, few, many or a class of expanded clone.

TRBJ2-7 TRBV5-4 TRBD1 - TGTGCCAGCAGTATTAACAGGGGGGCAACCTACGAGCAGTACTTC CASSINRGATYEQYF
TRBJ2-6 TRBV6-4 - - TGTGCCAGCAGTGAAAGGGACTTGAACTCTGGGGCCAACGTCCTGACTTTC CASSERDLNSGANVLTF
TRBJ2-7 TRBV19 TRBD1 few TGTGCCAGTAGTAGCTCGACAGGGGGCAGGGACGAGCAGTACTTC CASSSSTGGRDEQYF
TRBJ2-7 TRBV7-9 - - TGTGCCAGCAGCTGGGCGCTGGGAGGGGGGGAGATCTACGAGCAGTACTTC CASSWALGGGEIYEQYF
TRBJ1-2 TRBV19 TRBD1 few TGTGCCAGTAGACGGGACAGCTATGGCTACACCTTC CASRRDSYGYTF
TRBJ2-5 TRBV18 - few TGTGCCAGCTCACCCAGAACAGGTCCGCAAGAGACCCAGTACTTC CASSPRTGPQETQYF
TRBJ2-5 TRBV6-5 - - TGTGCCAGCCGCGAACAAGGGGGAGGGGAGACCCAGTACTTC CASREQGGGETQYF
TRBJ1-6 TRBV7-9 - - TGTGCCAGCAGCTATACAGATTATAATTCACCCCTCCACTTT CASSYTDYNSPLHF
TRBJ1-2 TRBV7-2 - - TGTGCCAGCAGCCCGCTGCCGGTGGAGGGCTACACCTTC CASSPLPVEGYTF
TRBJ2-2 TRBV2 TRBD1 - TGTGCCAGCGGTTATAGGGACAGGGGCACCGGGGAGCTGTTTTTT CASGYRDRGTGELFF
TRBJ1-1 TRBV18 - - TGTGCCAGCTCTCGCCTGGGGGGGCGCAGGGGCACTGAAGCTTTCTTT CASSRLGGRRGTEAFF
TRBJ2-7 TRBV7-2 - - TGTGCCAGCAGCTGGGGGGGCTTCTACGAGCAGTACTTC CASSWGGFYEQYF
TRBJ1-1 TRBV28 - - TGTGCCAGCAGTCCCACGACAGTAAACACTGAAGCTTTCTTT CASSPTTVNTEAFF
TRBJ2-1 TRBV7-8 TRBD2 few TGTGCCAGCAGCTTGGCTAGCGGGAGATATGAGCAGTTCTTC CASSLASGRYEQFF
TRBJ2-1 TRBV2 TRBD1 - TGTGCCAGCAGGTCCGGGACAGGGGGCTACAATGAGCAGTTCTTC CASRSGTGGYNEQFF
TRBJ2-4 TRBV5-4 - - TGTGCCAGCATCCTGGGGCTAGTCGGAAACATTCAGTACTTC CASILGLVGNIQYF
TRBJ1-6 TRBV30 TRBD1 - TGTGCCTGGAGTGGCTGGACAGGTTCCTATAATTCACCCCTCCACTTT CAWSGWTGSYNSPLHF
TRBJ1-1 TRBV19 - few TGTGCCAGTAGTAACCAGGTGATGAACACTGAAGCTTTCTTT CASSNQVMNTEAFF